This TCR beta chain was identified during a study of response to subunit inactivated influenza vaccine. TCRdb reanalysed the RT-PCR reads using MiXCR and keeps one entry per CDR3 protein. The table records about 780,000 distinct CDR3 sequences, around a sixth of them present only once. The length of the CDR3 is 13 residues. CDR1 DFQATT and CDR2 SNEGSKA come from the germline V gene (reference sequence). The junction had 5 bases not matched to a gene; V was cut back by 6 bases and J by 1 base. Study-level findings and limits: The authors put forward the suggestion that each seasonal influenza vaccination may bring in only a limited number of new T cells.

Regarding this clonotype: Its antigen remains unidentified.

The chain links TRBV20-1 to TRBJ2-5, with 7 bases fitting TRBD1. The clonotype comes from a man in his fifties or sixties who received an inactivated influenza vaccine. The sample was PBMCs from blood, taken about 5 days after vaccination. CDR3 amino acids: CSASRGSQETQYF. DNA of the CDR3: TGCAGTGCCAGCAGGGGGAGCCAAGAGACCCAGTACTTC.